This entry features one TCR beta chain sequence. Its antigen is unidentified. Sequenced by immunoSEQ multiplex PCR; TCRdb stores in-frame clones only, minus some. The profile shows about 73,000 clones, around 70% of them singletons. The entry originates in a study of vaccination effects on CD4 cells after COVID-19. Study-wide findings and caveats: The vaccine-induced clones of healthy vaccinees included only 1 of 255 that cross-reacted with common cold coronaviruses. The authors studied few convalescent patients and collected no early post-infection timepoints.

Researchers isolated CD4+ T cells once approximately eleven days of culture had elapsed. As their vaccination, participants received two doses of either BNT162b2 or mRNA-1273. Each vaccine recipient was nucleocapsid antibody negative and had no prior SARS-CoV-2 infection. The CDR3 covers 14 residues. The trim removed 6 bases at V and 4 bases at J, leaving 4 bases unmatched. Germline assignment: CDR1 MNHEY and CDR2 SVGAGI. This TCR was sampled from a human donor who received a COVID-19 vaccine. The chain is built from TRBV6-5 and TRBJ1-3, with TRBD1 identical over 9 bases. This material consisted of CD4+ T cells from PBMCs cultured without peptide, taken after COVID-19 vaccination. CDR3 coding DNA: TGTGCCAGCAGACAGGGGGCGCCAGGAAACACCATATATTTT. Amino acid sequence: CASRQGAPGNTIYF.